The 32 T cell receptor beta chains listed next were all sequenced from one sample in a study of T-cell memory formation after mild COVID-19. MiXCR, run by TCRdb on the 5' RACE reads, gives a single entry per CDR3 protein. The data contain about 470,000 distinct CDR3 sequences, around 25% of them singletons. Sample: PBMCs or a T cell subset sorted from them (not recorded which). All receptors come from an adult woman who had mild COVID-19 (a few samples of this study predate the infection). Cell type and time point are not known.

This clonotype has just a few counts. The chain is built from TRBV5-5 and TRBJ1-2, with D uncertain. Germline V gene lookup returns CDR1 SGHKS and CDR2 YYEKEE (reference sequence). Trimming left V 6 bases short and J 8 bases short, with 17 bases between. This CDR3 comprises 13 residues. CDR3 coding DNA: TGTGCCAGCACCCTAGGCGGGGTAAGAGGCTACACCTTC. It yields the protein CASTLGGVRGYTF.

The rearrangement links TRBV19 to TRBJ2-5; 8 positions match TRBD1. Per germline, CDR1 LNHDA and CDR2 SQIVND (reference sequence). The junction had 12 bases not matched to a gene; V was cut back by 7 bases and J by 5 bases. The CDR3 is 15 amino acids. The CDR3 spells CASKAGGSFGETQYF. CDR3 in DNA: TGTGCCAGTAAGGCAGGGGGCAGTTTTGGGGAGACCCAGTACTTC.

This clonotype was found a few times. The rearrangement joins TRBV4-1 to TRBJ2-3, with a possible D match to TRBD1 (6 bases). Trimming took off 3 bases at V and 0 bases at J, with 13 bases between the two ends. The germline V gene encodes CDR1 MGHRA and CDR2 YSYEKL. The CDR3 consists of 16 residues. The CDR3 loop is CASSHAPGHSTDTQYF. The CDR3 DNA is TGCGCCAGCAGCCACGCTCCGGGACACAGCACAGATACGCAGTATTTT.

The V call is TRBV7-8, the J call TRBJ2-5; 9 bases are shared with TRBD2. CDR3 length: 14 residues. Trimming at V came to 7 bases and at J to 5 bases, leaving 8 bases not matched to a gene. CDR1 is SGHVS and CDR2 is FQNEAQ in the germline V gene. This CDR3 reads CASMAGGFAETQYF. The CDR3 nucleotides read TGTGCCAGCATGGCGGGAGGGTTTGCGGAGACCCAGTACTTC.

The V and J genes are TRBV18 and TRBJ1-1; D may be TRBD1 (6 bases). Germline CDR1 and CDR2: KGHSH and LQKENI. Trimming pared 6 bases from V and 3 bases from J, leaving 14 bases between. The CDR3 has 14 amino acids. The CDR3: CASSSGGRDTEAFF. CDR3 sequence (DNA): TGTGCCAGCTCGTCTGGGGGGCGGGACACTGAAGCTTTCTTT.

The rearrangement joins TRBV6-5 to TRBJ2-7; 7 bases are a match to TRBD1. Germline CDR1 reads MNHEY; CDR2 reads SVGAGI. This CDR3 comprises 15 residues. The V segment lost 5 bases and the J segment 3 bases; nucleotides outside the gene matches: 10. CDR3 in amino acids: CASSTRQGEIYEQYF. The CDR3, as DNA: TGTGCCAGCAGTACCCGACAGGGAGAAATCTACGAGCAGTACTTC.

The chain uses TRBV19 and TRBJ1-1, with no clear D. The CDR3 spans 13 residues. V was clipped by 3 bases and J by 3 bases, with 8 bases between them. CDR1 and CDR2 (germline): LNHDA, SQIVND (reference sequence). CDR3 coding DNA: TGTGCCAGTAGTATGGTTGGCCACACTGAAGCTTTCTTT. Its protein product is CASSMVGHTEAFF.

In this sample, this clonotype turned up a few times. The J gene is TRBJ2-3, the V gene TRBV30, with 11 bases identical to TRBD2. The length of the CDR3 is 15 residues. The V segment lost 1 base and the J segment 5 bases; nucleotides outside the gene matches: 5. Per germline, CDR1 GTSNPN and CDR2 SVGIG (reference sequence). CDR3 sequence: CAWSGNLAGGDTQYF. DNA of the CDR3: TGTGCCTGGAGTGGGAATCTAGCGGGAGGAGATACGCAGTATTTT.

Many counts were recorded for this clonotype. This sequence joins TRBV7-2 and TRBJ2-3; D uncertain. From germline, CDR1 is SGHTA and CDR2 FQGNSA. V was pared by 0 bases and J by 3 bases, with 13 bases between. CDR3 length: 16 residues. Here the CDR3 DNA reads TGTGCCAGCAGCTTAGCTATAGGGTTGCGGACAGATACGCAGTATTTT. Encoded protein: CASSLAIGLRTDTQYF. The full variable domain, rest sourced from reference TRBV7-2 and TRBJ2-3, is GAGVSQSPSNKVTEKGKDVELRCDPISGHTALYWYRQSLGQGLEFLIYFQGNSAPDKSGLPSDRFSAERTGGSVSTLTIQRTQQEDSAVYLCASSLAIGLRTDTQYFGPGTRLTVL.

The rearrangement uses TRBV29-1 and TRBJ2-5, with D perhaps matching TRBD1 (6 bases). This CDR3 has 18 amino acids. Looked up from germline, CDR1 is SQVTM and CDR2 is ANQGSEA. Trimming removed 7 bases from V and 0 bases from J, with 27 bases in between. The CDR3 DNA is TGCAGCGCCGCGGGCAGTGTAAGCACAGGGCGGGACCAAGAGACCCAGTACTTC. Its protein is CSAAGSVSTGRDQETQYF. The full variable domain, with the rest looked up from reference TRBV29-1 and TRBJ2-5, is SAVISQKPSRDICQRGTSLTIQCQVDSQVTMMFWYRQQPGQSLTLIATANQGSEATYESGFVIDKFPISRPNLTFSTLTVSNMSPEDSSIYLCSAAGSVSTGRDQETQYFGPGTRLLVL.

The CDR3 coding sequence is TGCAGTGCTAGAGGGAGACTAGCGGTCTTCGGGCAGTTCTTC. As protein: CSARGRLAVFGQFF. The V call is TRBV20-1, the J call TRBJ2-1; the match to TRBD2 covers 9 bases. Trimming at V came to 1 base and at J to 12 bases, leaving 10 bases not matched to a gene. From germline, CDR1 is DFQATT and CDR2 SNEGSKA (reference sequence). The CDR3 runs 14 residues.

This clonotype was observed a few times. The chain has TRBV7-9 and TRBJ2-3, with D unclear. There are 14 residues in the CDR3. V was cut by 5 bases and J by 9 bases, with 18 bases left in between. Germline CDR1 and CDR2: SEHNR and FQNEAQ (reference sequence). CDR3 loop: CASSLFSEQITQYF. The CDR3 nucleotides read TGTGCCAGCAGCCTATTTTCGGAACAGATAACGCAGTATTTT.

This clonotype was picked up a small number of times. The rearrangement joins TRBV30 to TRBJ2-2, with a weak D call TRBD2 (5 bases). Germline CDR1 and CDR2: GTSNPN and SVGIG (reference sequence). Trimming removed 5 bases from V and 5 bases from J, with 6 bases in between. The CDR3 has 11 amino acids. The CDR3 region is CAWAGTGELFF. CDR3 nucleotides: TGTGCCTGGGCGGGTACCGGGGAGCTGTTTTTT.

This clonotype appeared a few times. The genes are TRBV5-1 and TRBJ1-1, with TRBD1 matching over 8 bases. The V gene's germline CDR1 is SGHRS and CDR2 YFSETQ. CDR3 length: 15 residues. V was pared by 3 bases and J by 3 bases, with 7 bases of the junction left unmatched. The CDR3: CASSSTTGDDTEAFF. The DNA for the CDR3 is TGCGCCAGCAGCTCAACGACAGGGGATGACACTGAAGCTTTCTTT.

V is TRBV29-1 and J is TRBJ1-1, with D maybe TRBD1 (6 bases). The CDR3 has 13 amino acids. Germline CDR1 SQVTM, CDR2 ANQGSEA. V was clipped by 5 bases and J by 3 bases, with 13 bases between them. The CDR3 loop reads CSVRRNRDTEAFF. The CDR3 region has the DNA TGCAGCGTTCGAAGGAACAGGGACACTGAAGCTTTCTTT. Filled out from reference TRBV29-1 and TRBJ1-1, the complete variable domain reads SAVISQKPSRDICQRGTSLTIQCQVDSQVTMMFWYRQQPGQSLTLIATANQGSEATYESGFVIDKFPISRPNLTFSTLTVSNMSPEDSSIYLCSVRRNRDTEAFFGQGTRLTVV.

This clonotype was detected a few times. The CDR3 here is CASSPTGTGFTGELFF. CDR3 nucleotide sequence: TGTGCCAGCAGTCCCACCGGGACAGGGTTCACCGGGGAGCTGTTTTTT. The chain uses TRBV12-3 or TRBV12-4 and TRBJ2-2; 9 bases fit TRBD1. Trimming took 5 bases from V and 4 from J; bases not matched to a gene: 8. CDR3 length: 16 residues.

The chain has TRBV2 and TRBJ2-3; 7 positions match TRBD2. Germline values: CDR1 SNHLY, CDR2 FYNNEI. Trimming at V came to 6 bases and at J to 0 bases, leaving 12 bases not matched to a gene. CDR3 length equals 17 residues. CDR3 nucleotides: TGTGCCAGCAGGTCCGGAGGGAGAGCGGGGAGCACAGATACGCAGTATTTT. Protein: CASRSGGRAGSTDTQYF.

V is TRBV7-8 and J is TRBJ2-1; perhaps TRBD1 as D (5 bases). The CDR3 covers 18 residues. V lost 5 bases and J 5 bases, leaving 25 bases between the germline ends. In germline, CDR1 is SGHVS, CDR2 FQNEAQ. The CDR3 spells CASSLRNLVRVWHNEQFF. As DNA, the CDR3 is TGTGCCAGCAGCCTCAGGAACCTTGTCAGGGTCTGGCACAATGAGCAGTTCTTC. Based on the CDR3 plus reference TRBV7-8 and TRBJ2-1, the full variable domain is GAGVSQSPRYKVAKRGQDVALRCDPISGHVSLFWYQQALGQGPEFLTYFQNEAQLDKSGLPSDRFFAERPEGSVSTLKIQRTQQEDSAVYLCASSLRNLVRVWHNEQFFGPGTRLTVL.

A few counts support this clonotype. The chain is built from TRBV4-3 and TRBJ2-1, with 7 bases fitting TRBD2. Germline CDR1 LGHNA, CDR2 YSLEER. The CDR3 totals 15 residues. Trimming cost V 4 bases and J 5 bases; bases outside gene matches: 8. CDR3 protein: CASSPRENDHNEQFF. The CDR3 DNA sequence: TGCGCCAGCAGCCCGCGGGAGAACGACCACAATGAGCAGTTCTTC.

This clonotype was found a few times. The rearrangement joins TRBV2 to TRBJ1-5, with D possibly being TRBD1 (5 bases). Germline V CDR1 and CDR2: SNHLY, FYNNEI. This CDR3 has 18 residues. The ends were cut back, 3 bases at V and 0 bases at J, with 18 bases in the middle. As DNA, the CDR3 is TGTGCCAGCAGTGACACGGGTCAGGGCGGTGATAGCAATCAGCCCCAGCATTTT. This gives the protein CASSDTGQGGDSNQPQHF.

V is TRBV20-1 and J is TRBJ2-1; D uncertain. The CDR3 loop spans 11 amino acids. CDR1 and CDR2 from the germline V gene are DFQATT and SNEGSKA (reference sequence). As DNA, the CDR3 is TGCAGGGCCCTGGCCTTGAATGAGCAGTTCTTC. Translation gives CRALALNEQFF.

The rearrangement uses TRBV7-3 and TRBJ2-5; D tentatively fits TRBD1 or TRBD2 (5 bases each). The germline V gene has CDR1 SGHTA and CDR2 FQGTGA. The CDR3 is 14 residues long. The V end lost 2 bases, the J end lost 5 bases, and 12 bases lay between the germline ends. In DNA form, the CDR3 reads TGTGCCAGCAGCTTACGTGGGACGGGCGAGACCCAGTACTTC. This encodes CASSLRGTGETQYF.

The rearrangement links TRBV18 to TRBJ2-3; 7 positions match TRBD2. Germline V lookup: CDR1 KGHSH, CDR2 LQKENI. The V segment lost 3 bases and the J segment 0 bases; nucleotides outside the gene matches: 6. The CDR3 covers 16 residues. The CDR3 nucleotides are TGTGCCAGCTCACCCCTGGCAGCGGGAAGCACAGATACGCAGTATTTT. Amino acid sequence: CASSPLAAGSTDTQYF. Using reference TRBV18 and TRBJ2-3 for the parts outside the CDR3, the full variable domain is NAGVMQNPRHLVRRRGQEARLRCSPMKGHSHVYWYRQLPEEGLKFMVYLQKENIIDESGMPKERFSAEFPKEGPSILRIQQVVRGDSAAYFCASSPLAAGSTDTQYFGPGTRLTVL.

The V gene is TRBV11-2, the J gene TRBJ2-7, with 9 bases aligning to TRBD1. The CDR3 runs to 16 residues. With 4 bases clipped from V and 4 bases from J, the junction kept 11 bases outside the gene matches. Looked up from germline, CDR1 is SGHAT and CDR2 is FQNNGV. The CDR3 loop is CASSSFVGTGRYEQYF. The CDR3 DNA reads TGTGCCAGCAGCTCATTTGTCGGGACAGGGAGGTACGAGCAGTACTTC.

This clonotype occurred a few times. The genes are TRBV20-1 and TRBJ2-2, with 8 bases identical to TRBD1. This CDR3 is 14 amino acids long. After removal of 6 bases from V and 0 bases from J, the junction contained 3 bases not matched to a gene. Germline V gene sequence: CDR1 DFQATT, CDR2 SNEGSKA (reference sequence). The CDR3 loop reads CSARTGTNTGELFF. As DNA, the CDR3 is TGCAGTGCCAGGACAGGGACGAACACCGGGGAGCTGTTTTTT.

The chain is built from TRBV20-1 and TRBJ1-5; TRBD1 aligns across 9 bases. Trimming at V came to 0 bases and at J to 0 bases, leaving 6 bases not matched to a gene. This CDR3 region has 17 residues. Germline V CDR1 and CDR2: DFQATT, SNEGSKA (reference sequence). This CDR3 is CSARDTGGTYSNQPQHF. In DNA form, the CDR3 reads TGCAGTGCTAGAGATACAGGGGGCACATATAGCAATCAGCCCCAGCATTTT.

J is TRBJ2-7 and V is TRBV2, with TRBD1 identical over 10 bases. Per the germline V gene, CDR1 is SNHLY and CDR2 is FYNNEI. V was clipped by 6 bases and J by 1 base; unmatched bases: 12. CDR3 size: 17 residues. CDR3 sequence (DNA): TGTGCCAGCAGGGGGGGGACAGGGGTATTGCTGTCCTACGAGCAGTACTTC. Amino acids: CASRGGTGVLLSYEQYF.

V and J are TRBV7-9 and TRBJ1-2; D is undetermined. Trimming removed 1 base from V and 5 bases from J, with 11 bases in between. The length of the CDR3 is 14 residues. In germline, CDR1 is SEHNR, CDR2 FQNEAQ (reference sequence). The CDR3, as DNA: TGTGCCAGCAGCTTAGAACGGCGACTATATGGCTACACCTTC. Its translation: CASSLERRLYGYTF.

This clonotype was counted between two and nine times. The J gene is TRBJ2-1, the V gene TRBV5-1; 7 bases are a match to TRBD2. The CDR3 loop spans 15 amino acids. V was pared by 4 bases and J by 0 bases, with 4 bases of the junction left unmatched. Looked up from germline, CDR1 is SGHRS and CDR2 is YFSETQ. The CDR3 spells CASSTGGGSYNEQFF. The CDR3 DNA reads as TGCGCCAGCAGCACCGGCGGGGGCTCCTACAATGAGCAGTTCTTC.

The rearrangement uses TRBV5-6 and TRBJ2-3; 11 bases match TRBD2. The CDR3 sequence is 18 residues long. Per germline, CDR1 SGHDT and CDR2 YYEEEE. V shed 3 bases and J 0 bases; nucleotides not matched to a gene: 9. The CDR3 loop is CASSSVPGTSGSTDTQYF. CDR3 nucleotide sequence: TGTGCCAGCAGCTCAGTACCCGGGACTAGCGGCAGCACAGATACGCAGTATTTT.

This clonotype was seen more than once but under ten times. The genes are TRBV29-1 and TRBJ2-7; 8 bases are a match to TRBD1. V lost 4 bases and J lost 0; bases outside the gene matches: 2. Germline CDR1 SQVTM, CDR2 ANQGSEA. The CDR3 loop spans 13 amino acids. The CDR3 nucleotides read TGCAGCGTTGGTGGACAGGGCTCCTACGAGCAGTACTTC. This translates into CSVGGQGSYEQYF.

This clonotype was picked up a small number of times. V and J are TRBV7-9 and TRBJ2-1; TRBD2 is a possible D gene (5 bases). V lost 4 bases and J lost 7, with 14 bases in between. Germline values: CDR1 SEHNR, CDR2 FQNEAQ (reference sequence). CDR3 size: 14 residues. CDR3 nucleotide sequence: TGTGCCAGCAGCTCCCCGACCCCGGGGAATGAGCAGTTCTTC. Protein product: CASSSPTPGNEQFF.